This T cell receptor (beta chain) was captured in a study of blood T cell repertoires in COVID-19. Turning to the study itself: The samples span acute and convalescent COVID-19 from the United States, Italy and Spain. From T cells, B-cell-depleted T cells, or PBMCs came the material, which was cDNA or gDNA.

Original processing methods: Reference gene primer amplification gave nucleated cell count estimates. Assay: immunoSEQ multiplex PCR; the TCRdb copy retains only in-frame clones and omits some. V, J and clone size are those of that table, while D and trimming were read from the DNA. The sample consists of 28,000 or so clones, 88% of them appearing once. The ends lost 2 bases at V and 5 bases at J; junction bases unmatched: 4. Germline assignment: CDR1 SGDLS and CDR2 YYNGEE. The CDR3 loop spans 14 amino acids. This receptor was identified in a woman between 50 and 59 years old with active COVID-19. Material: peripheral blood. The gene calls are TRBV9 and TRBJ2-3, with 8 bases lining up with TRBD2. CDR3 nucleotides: TGTGCCAGCAGCGTGGTAGCGGGGCAAGATACGCAGTATTTT. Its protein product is CASSVVAGQDTQYF. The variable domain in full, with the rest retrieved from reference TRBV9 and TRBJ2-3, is DSGVTQTPKHLITATGQRVTLRCSPRSGDLSVYWYQQSLDQGLQFLIQYYNGEERAKGNILERFSAQQFPDLHSELNLSSLELGDSALYFCASSVVAGQDTQYFGPGTRLTVL.